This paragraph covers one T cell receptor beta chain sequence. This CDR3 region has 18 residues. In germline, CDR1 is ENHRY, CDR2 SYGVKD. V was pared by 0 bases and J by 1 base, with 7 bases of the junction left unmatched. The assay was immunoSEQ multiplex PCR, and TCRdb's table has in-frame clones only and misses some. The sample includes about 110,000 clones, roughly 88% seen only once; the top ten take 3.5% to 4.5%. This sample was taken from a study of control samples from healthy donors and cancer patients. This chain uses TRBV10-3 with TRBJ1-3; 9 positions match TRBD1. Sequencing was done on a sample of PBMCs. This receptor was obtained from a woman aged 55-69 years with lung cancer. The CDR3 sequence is CAISESGQGISSGNTIYF. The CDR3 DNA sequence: TGTGCCATCAGTGAGTCAGGACAGGGGATCTCATCTGGAAACACCATATATTTT.